The sequence of this TCR beta chain was determined in a study of blood T cell repertoires in COVID-19. Whole-study context: Samples representing acute and convalescent COVID-19 were sourced from the United States, Italy and Spain. T cells, B-cell-depleted T cells, or PBMCs supplied cDNA or gDNA.

In the source study's methods: Reference gene primer amplification gave nucleated cell count estimates. The method was immunoSEQ multiplex PCR; TCRdb's version includes in-frame clones alone and lacks a portion of them. From that table come the V and J calls and clone size; the DNA was used to work out D and trimming. The sample has a few hundred thousand clones, about 85% seen once. The CDR3 covers 13 residues. Between the trimmed V and J ends, which lost 2 bases and 7 bases, there was a span of 9 bases. The V gene's germline CDR1 is MNHEY and CDR2 SMNVEV (reference sequence). The chain links TRBV27 to TRBJ2-1; the D is unclear. The sequencing sample was made of peripheral blood. The TCR comes from a man aged 18 to 29 with active or convalescent COVID-19. The CDR3 region is CASSLRLDNEQFF. Written as DNA, the CDR3 is TGTGCCAGCAGTTTACGGCTAGATAATGAGCAGTTCTTC.